This T cell receptor beta chain stems from a study of OX40 agonist ivuxolimab in advanced cancers. Regarding the study in general: Ivuxolimab, which targeted the costimulatory receptor OX40 (CD134), was an agonistic, fully human IgG2 monoclonal antibody. Peripheral TCRbeta sequencing aimed to test whether ivuxolimab altered TCR sequence diversity and caused clonal T-cell expansion. Of the 50 to 55 patients in dose escalation, some 20 had hepatocellular carcinoma, some 15 had melanoma, 9 had renal cell carcinoma and 9 had head and neck cancer. A male proportion of under 85% and a mean age of approximately 58 years, ranging from about 23 to 90, were recorded for the dose-escalation cohort. Prior anti-PD-1, anti-PD-L1 or anti-CTLA-4 therapy was permitted, and less than 45% of dose-escalation patients had received checkpoint inhibitors. Intravenous ivuxolimab was administered to patients every 2 weeks at six dose levels: 0.01, 0.1, 0.3, 1.5, 3 and 10 mg/kg. Partial responses occurred in three dose-escalation patients: two with cutaneous melanoma and one with hepatocellular carcinoma. The paper covers the monotherapy dose-escalation part of the phase I ivuxolimab trial, which included N = 52 patients.

Reading from cysteine to phenylalanine, the CDR3 counts 13 amino acids. The read is trimmed to its CDR3 DNA, 39 bases read in frame from base 1. The germline V and J ends show losses of 1 base and 12 bases respectively, and no gene match explains 7 bases of the junction. According to the germline V gene, CDR1 reads MGHRA and CDR2 reads YSYEKL. Patients with autoimmune disease history or receiving systemic immunosuppression were excluded from the trial. Peripheral blood for TCR sequencing was collected from all dose cohorts at baseline, on cycle 4 day 1, and on cycle 7 day 1. Samples were obtained from an open-label, multicenter, first-in-human phase I dose-escalation trial of ivuxolimab. Adults with locally advanced or metastatic melanoma, renal cell carcinoma, hepatocellular carcinoma or head and neck squamous cell carcinoma were enrolled in the trial. Before TCR sequencing, CD4+ T cells and CD8+ T cells from peripheral blood were sorted into separate populations.

For this clone: Its antigen is not yet known. Nothing much larger sits one base from this clone, and base qualities are not available.

General conclusions and limits of the study: Low levels of normalized T-cell clonal expansion were also seen in some patients who did not respond. After ivuxolimab, CD8+ T cells had more expanded clones than CD4+ T cells on average. Partial responders in the 0.1-3.0 mg/kg groups had among the lowest normalized peripheral clonal expansion, especially among CD8+ T cells. At doses of 0.1 to 3.0 mg/kg, clonal expansion of both CD4+ and CD8+ blood T cells was observed from baseline to week 6. The antigen specificity of the clonally expanded peripheral T cells was not determined.

To sequence the TCRbeta CDR3 region, genomic DNA was isolated from the sorted cells. The immunoSEQ Assay was used for sequencing of TCRbeta CDR3 regions. Not all clones reach the TCRdb copy of this immuneACCESS table, which keeps in-frame sequences only. Checked studies attribute under half of the gap to unresolved V genes and leave the rest unexplained. The sample yields around 63,000 clones; over 75% were counted once. The biggest ten clones account for 11% of the sample. The receptor comes from an adult with an advanced solid tumor such as melanoma, head and neck, liver or kidney cancer. Specimen: CD4+ or CD8+ T cells sorted from blood, collected in a trial of the OX40 agonist ivuxolimab. The receptor chain draws on TRBV4-1 and TRBJ1-1, with TRBD1 matching 8 junction bases. In nucleotide form, the sequence is TGCGCCAGCAGCCAAGCCGACAGGGGAAAATCTTTCTTT. It specifies CASSQADRGKSFF.